A selection of T cell receptor beta chains follows, all from one sample in a study of T-cell reconstitution after alpha-beta-depleted transplantation in children. One entry per CDR3 protein, called by TCRdb with MiXCR from the PCR reads. This table holds 550,000 to 600,000 distinct CDR3 sequences, more than 20% found once. The starting material was PBMCs, mostly from graft donor cells, obtained 360 days after TCRalphabeta/CD19-depleted stem cell transplant. These receptors were taken from a boy under three years old who had a stem cell transplant for acute myeloid leukemia, so the T cells may come from the graft donor. The CDR3 runs from the conserved cysteine through the conserved F or W. The order of the fields is D gene, clone size, V gene, J gene, CDR3 protein, CDR3 DNA. A D gene is named only where the DNA matches it firmly. Rows may omit the clone size; those that give it use once, few, many or a size class.

NA	once	TRBV20-1	TRBJ1-4	CSARDQRADEKLFF	TGCAGTGCTAGAGATCAGAGGGCTGATGAAAAACTGTTTTTT
NA	few	TRBV4-3	TRBJ1-1	CASSQVPGREVAEAFF	TGCGCCAGCAGCCAAGTTCCTGGCAGGGAAGTGGCTGAAGCTTTCTTT
NA	few	TRBV4-3	TRBJ1-4	CASSQENPFYREKLFF	TGCGCCAGCAGCCAAGAAAACCCCTTTTACAGGGAAAAACTGTTTTTT
TRBD2	NA	TRBV20-1	TRBJ2-1	CSARSTSGYYNEQFF	TGCAGTGCTAGAAGCACTAGCGGATACTACAATGAGCAGTTCTTC
NA	many	TRBV20-1	TRBJ2-1	CSASRESSYNEQFF	TGCAGTGCTAGTCGGGAGAGCTCCTACAATGAGCAGTTCTTC
TRBD1	few	TRBV7-9	TRBJ1-1	CASSLVYGTGVPGAFF	TGTGCCAGCAGCTTAGTGTACGGGACAGGGGTTCCTGGCGCTTTCTTT
NA	NA	TRBV12-3/TRBV12-4	TRBJ2-1	CASSLARSYNEQFF	TGTGCCAGCAGTTTGGCCCGATCTTACAATGAGCAGTTCTTC
NA	many	TRBV29-1	TRBJ2-3	CSVEERTTTDTQYF	TGCAGCGTTGAAGAAAGGACTACCACAGATACGCAGTATTTT
NA	few	TRBV7-2	TRBJ2-1	CASTSGSGEQFF	TGTGCCAGCACCTCCGGAAGCGGTGAGCAGTTCTTC
TRBD1	many	TRBV20-1	TRBJ1-5	CSALTGGNQPQHF	TGCAGTGCTCTGACAGGGGGCAATCAGCCCCAGCATTTT
NA	few	TRBV25-1	TRBJ1-5	CASSDGIYQPQHF	TGTGCCAGCAGTGATGGGATCTATCAGCCCCAGCATTTT
NA	many	TRBV30	TRBJ2-7	CAWRQGRSYEQYF	TGTGCCTGGAGACAGGGAAGGTCCTACGAGCAGTACTTC
NA	many	TRBV20-1	TRBJ2-5	CKAQSEETQYF	TGCAAAGCCCAGTCCGAGGAGACCCAGTACTTC
NA	NA	TRBV20-1	TRBJ2-5	CSARTGADQETQYF	TGCAGTGCTAGGACGGGGGCGGACCAAGAGACCCAGTACTTC
NA	few	TRBV28	TRBJ2-1	CASGLNSYNEQFF	TGTGCCAGCGGACTAAACTCCTACAATGAGCAGTTCTTC
NA	NA	TRBV12-3/TRBV12-4	TRBJ2-5	CASSLGIGGLQETQYF	TGTGCCAGCAGTTTAGGGATAGGGGGACTGCAAGAGACCCAGTACTTC
NA	many	TRBV29-1	TRBJ2-1	CSVDRQNSYNEQFF	TGCAGCGTTGACAGGCAAAACTCCTACAATGAGCAGTTCTTC
NA	few	TRBV11-3	TRBJ1-1	CASSLIQREAFF	TGTGCCAGCAGCTTAATACAGCGAGAAGCTTTCTTT
NA	few	TRBV5-6	TRBJ1-1	CASSLDRVGRAFF	TGTGCCAGCAGCTTGGACAGGGTGGGGAGAGCTTTCTTT
NA	NA	TRBV4-3	TRBJ1-2	CASSQDRSDGGVMYGYTF	TGCGCCAGCAGCCAAGATCGGTCGGATGGAGGGGTGATGTATGGCTACACCTTC
NA	few	TRBV5-1	TRBJ2-1	CASGQIGLTYNEQFF	TGCGCCAGCGGTCAGATCGGGCTGACCTACAATGAGCAGTTCTTC
TRBD2	many	TRBV29-1	TRBJ2-3	CSVVPSGGAADTQYF	TGCAGCGTTGTTCCTAGCGGGGGGGCCGCAGATACGCAGTATTTT
NA	NA	TRBV7-9	TRBJ2-1	CASSFPGRRRTEQFF	TGTGCCAGCAGCTTCCCGGGACGGCGGAGGACTGAGCAGTTCTTC
TRBD1	many	TRBV20-1	TRBJ1-2	CSADWTPGQGGYTF	TGCAGTGCCGACTGGACCCCAGGACAGGGAGGCTACACCTTC
NA	many	TRBV29-1	TRBJ2-3	CSDGDFSNPDTQYF	TGCAGCGATGGAGACTTTAGCAACCCAGATACGCAGTATTTT
TRBD2	NA	TRBV25-1	TRBJ2-5	CASSEFGTIRTQYF	TGTGCCAGCAGTGAATTCGGGACTATCCGGACCCAGTACTTC
TRBD2	many	TRBV24-1	TRBJ2-1	CATSDPEGLVSNEQFF	TGTGCCACCAGTGACCCGGAGGGACTAGTCAGCAATGAGCAGTTCTTC
NA	NA	TRBV12-5	TRBJ2-7	CASGSTDLTYEQYF	TGTGCTAGTGGCTCCACGGACTTAACCTACGAGCAGTACTTC
NA	NA	TRBV15	TRBJ2-5	CATSRDSRWEETQYF	TGTGCCACCAGCAGAGATAGTCGGTGGGAAGAGACCCAGTACTTC
NA	NA	TRBV6-5	TRBJ1-1	CASSYSAMGTEAFF	TGTGCCAGCAGTTACTCGGCCATGGGGACTGAAGCTTTCTTT
TRBD1	many	TRBV7-6	TRBJ1-5	CASSPGDRVNQPQHF	TGTGCCAGCAGCCCCGGGGACAGGGTGAATCAGCCCCAGCATTTT
NA	few	TRBV12-3/TRBV12-4	TRBJ1-5	CASSYVRGQPQHF	TGTGCCAGCAGTTACGTCCGGGGGCAGCCCCAGCATTTT
TRBD1	once	TRBV14	TRBJ2-7	CASSQQIWTGNYEQYF	TGTGCCAGCAGCCAACAGATTTGGACAGGGAACTACGAGCAGTACTTC
NA	few	TRBV15	TRBJ2-3	CATSRRTDTQYF	TGTGCCACCAGCAGACGGACAGATACGCAGTATTTT
NA	many	TRBV12-3/TRBV12-4	TRBJ2-7	CASSPRTFNEQYF	TGTGCCAGCAGTCCCCGGACATTCAACGAGCAGTACTTC
NA	many	TRBV5-1	TRBJ2-3	CASSLEGFGSTDTQYF	TGCGCCAGCAGCTTGGAAGGTTTCGGGAGCACAGATACGCAGTATTTT
TRBD1	NA	TRBV20-1	TRBJ2-1	CSGAGTGFDNEQFF	TGCAGTGGAGCCGGGACAGGGTTTGACAATGAGCAGTTCTTC
NA	few	TRBV12-3/TRBV12-4	TRBJ2-3	CASSSEYTDTQYF	TGTGCCAGCAGTTCCGAATACACAGATACGCAGTATTTT
NA	many	TRBV6-5	TRBJ1-1	CASSYPETRATEAFF	TGTGCCAGCAGTTACCCGGAGACACGTGCGACTGAAGCTTTCTTT
TRBD2	NA	TRBV4-3	TRBJ2-3	CASSQEGPSGGSTDTQYF	TGCGCCAGCAGCCAAGAAGGCCCTAGCGGGGGGAGCACAGATACGCAGTATTTT
NA	NA	TRBV19	TRBJ2-5	CASRTHREETQYF	TGTGCCAGTCGGACTCACAGGGAAGAGACCCAGTACTTC
NA	few	TRBV12-3/TRBV12-4	TRBJ2-2	CASSFFPTQGNPGELFF	TGTGCCAGCAGTTTTTTCCCGACACAAGGCAATCCCGGGGAGCTGTTTTTT
NA	few	TRBV20-1	TRBJ2-3	CSARGGTPDQYF	TGCAGTGCTAGAGGGGGGACTCCCGATCAGTATTTT
NA	few	TRBV20-1	TRBJ1-3	CSARVPGPTTRDGGNTIYF	TGCAGTGCTAGAGTCCCGGGACCGACTACACGCGATGGTGGAAACACCATATATTTT
NA	many	TRBV7-2	TRBJ2-1	CASSFGGHNEQFF	TGTGCCAGCAGCTTTGGGGGGCACAATGAGCAGTTCTTC
TRBD2	NA	TRBV20-1	TRBJ2-3	CSAVAGAAANTQYF	TGCAGTGCCGTAGCGGGGGCCGCGGCGAATACGCAGTATTTT
NA	many	TRBV29-1	TRBJ1-1	CSVDGSEDSRKVTEAFF	TGCAGCGTTGATGGGTCGGAAGACTCGAGAAAAGTCACTGAAGCTTTCTTT
TRBD1	few	TRBV7-6	TRBJ1-4	CASSFGHRGNEKLFF	TGTGCCAGCAGCTTTGGGCACAGGGGAAATGAAAAACTGTTTTTT
TRBD2	few	TRBV6-5	TRBJ2-2	CASSYSAGGINTGELFF	TGTGCCAGCAGTTACTCCGCCGGGGGGATCAACACCGGGGAGCTGTTTTTT
NA	NA	TRBV28	TRBJ1-4	CASSPRGVDNEKLFF	TGTGCCAGCAGCCCTAGGGGGGTTGATAATGAAAAACTGTTTTTT
NA	many	TRBV12-3/TRBV12-4	TRBJ2-6	CASRDLGANVLTF	TGTGCCAGCAGGGACCTTGGGGCCAACGTCCTGACTTTC
NA	many	TRBV7-2	TRBJ2-5	CASSLVGRETQYF	TGTGCCAGCAGCTTAGTAGGGAGAGAGACCCAGTACTTC
NA	many	TRBV9	TRBJ2-5	CASSVVALGTQYF	TGTGCCAGCAGCGTAGTGGCTTTAGGGACCCAGTACTTC
NA	many	TRBV20-1	TRBJ2-7	CSAHSVQTPSYEQYF	TGCAGTGCACACTCGGTTCAGACGCCCTCCTACGAGCAGTACTTC
TRBD1	NA	TRBV7-6	TRBJ2-7	CASSLAPGTAYEQYF	TGTGCCAGCAGCTTAGCGCCGGGGACAGCCTACGAGCAGTACTTC
NA	few	TRBV6-6	TRBJ2-2	CASSYKTGELFF	TGTGCCAGCAGTTATAAGACCGGGGAGCTGTTTTTT
TRBD2	many	TRBV29-1	TRBJ2-5	CSASTSRQETQYF	TGCAGCGCCTCGACTAGCAGGCAAGAGACCCAGTACTTC
NA	few	TRBV4-1	TRBJ2-1	CASSQFPPGVRNDEQFF	TGCGCCAGCAGCCAGTTCCCTCCGGGGGTTAGGAACGATGAGCAGTTCTTC
TRBD1	few	TRBV6-5	TRBJ2-3	CASSLRQGALTDTQYF	TGTGCCAGCAGTTTGCGACAGGGGGCCCTCACAGATACGCAGTATTTT